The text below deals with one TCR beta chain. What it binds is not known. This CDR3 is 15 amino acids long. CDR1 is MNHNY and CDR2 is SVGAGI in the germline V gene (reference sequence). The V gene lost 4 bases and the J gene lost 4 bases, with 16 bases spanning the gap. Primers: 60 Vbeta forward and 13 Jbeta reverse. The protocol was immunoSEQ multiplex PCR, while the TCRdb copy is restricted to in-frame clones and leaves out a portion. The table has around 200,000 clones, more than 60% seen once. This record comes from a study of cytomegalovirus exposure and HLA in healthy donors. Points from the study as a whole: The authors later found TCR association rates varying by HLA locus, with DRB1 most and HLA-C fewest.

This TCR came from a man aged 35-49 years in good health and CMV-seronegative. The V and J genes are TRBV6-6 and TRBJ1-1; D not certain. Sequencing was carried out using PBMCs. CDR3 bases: TGTGCCAGCAGTTCCACCCCGGGAGGGAGCACTGAAGCTTTCTTT. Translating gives CASSSTPGGSTEAFF.